These T cell receptor beta chains were read from a single sample in a study of shared clonotypes between healthy human individuals. Sequenced by immunoSEQ multiplex PCR; TCRdb stores in-frame clones only, minus some. This table has about 1.5 million clones, approximately 98% appearing once. Sequencing used naive CD4+ T cells sorted from blood. These receptor sequences come from a man under 40 in good health. Each CDR3 is given with its conserved first and last residue. D genes are given only for firm matches. Some rows mark clone size as missing; the rest say once, few, many or name a class of expanded clone.

cdr3_aa cdr3_nt j_call clone_size d_call v_call
CASSIGRANYEQYF TGTGCCAGTAGTATAGGCCGGGCAAACTACGAGCAGTACTTC TRBJ2-7 . . TRBV19
CASSPRFGSYNEQFF TGTGCCAGCAGCCCCAGGTTTGGATCCTACAATGAGCAGTTCTTC TRBJ2-1 . . TRBV7-9
CASSLVWAEVYEQYF TGTGCCAGCAGCTTAGTCTGGGCAGAGGTCTACGAGCAGTACTTC TRBJ2-7 . . TRBV11-2
CASSPLAGGNTDTQYF TGTGCCAGCAGCCCCTTAGCGGGAGGGAACACAGATACGCAGTATTTT TRBJ2-3 . TRBD2 TRBV5-4
CASSRDRGGVLAFF TGTGCCAGCAGCCGGGACAGGGGTGGTGTTCTGGCTTTCTTT TRBJ1-1 . TRBD1 TRBV7-2
CASSLTSGSVVNTDTQYF TGTGCCAGCAGCTTAACAAGCGGGAGCGTGGTTAACACAGATACGCAGTATTTT TRBJ2-3 . TRBD2 TRBV7-3
CASSQTLAGDVTGELFF TGTGCCAGCAGCCAAACTCTAGCGGGAGACGTCACCGGGGAGCTGTTTTTT TRBJ2-2 . TRBD2 TRBV5-4
CASSFGRVQVTGELFF TGTGCCAGCAGCTTCGGACGAGTGCAGGTCACCGGGGAGCTGTTTTTT TRBJ2-2 . . TRBV5-4
CASSLAGGNTEAFF TGTGCCAGCAGCTTGGCAGGGGGGAACACTGAAGCTTTCTTT TRBJ1-1 . TRBD1 TRBV5-6
CASSHLSGPIGNEQFF TGCGCCAGCAGCCATCTCTCCGGCCCCATAGGGAATGAGCAGTTCTTC TRBJ2-1 once . TRBV4-1
CASSLLPGVGYGYTF TGCGCCAGCAGCTTGTTGCCTGGGGTAGGCTATGGCTACACCTTC TRBJ1-2 . . TRBV5-1
CASSQDSSGRTDTQYF TGCGCCAGCAGCCAAGACTCTAGCGGGAGGACAGATACGCAGTATTTT TRBJ2-3 . TRBD2 TRBV4-3
CATSSPKGTVPSGANVLTF TGTGCCACCAGCAGCCCTAAGGGGACGGTTCCCTCTGGGGCCAACGTCCTGACTTTC TRBJ2-6 . . TRBV15
CASSTPFGGVREKLFF TGTGCCAGCAGTACTCCTTTCGGGGGGGTAAGGGAAAAACTGTTTTTT TRBJ1-4 . . TRBV28
CASGPLQETQYF TGTGCCAGCGGACCTCTGCAAGAGACCCAGTACTTC TRBJ2-5 . . TRBV18
CASSPLAWGADTQYF TGTGCCAGCTCACCTCTAGCGTGGGGTGCAGATACGCAGTATTTT TRBJ2-3 once . TRBV18
CASSPPQGLGNEQFF TGTGCCAGCTCACCACCGCAGGGATTGGGGAATGAGCAGTTCTTC TRBJ2-1 . . TRBV18
CASSYSGTSYEQYF TGTGCCAGCAGTTACAGCGGGACGAGCTACGAGCAGTACTTC TRBJ2-7 . TRBD2 TRBV6-5